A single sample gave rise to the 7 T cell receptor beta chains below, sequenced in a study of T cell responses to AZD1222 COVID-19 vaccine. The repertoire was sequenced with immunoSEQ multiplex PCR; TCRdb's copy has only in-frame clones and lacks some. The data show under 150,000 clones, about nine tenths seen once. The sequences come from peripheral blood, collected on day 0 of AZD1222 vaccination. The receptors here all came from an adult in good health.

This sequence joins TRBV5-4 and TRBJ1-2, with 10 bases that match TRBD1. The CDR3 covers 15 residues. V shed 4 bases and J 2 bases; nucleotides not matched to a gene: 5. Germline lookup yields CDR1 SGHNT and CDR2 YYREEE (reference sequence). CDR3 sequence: CASSQVGQGNYGYTF. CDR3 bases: TGTGCCAGCAGCCAGGTGGGACAGGGGAACTATGGCTACACCTTC.

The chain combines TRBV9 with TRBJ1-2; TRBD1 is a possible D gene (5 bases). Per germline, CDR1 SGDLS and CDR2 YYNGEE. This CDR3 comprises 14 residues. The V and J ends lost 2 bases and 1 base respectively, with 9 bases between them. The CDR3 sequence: CASSVSDSNYGYTF. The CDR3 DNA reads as TGTGCCAGCAGCGTCAGTGACAGTAACTATGGCTACACCTTC.

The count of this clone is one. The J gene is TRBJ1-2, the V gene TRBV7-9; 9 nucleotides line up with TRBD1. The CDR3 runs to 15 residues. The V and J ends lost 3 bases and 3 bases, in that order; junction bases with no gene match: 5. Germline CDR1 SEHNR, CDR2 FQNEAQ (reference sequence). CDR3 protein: CASSFTRTGDYGYTF. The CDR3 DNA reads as TGTGCCAGCAGCTTCACGAGGACAGGGGACTATGGCTACACCTTC. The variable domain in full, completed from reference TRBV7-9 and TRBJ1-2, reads DTGVSQNPRHKITKRGQNVTFRCDPISEHNRLYWYRQTLGQGPEFLTYFQNEAQLEKSRLLSDRFSAERPKGSFSTLEIQRTEQGDSAMYLCASSFTRTGDYGYTFGSGTRLTVV.

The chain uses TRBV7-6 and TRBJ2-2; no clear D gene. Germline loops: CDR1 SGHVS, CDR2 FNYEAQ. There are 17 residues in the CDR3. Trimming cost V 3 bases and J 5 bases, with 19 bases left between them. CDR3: CASSFSRIGVGTGELFF. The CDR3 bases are TGTGCCAGCAGCTTCTCCAGAATAGGCGTGGGAACCGGGGAGCTGTTTTTT.

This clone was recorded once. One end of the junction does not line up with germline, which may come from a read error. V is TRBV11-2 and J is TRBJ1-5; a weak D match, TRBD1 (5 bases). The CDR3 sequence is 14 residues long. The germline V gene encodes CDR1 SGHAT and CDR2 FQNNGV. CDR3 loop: CASSLDQGRQPQHF. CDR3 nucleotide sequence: TGTGCCAGCAGCCTAGATCAGGGTCGTCAGCCCCAGCATTTT.

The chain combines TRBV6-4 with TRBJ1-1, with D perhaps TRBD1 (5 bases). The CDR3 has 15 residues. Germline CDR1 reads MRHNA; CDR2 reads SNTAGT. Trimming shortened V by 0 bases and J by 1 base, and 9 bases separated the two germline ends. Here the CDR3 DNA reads TGTGCCAGCAGTGACTCCGGGGCCGCGAACACTGAAGCTTTCTTT. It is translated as CASSDSGAANTEAFF.

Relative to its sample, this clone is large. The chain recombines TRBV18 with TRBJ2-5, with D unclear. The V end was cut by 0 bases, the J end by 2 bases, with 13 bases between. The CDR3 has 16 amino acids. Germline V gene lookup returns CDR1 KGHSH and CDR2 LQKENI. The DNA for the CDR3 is TGTGCCAGCTCACCACCTGGACGGACCTGGCAAGAGACCCAGTACTTC. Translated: CASSPPGRTWQETQYF.